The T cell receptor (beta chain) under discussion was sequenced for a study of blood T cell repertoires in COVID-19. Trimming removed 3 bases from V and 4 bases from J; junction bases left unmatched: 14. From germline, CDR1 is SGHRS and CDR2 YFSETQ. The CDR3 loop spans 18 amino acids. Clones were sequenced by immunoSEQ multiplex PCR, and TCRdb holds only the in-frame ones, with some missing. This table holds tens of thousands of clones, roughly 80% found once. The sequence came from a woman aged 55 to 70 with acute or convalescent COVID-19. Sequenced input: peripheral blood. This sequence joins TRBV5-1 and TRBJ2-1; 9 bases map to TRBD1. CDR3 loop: CASSSSPGTGISYNEQFF. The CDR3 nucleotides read TGCGCCAGCAGCTCAAGTCCCGGGACAGGGATCTCTTACAATGAGCAGTTCTTC.